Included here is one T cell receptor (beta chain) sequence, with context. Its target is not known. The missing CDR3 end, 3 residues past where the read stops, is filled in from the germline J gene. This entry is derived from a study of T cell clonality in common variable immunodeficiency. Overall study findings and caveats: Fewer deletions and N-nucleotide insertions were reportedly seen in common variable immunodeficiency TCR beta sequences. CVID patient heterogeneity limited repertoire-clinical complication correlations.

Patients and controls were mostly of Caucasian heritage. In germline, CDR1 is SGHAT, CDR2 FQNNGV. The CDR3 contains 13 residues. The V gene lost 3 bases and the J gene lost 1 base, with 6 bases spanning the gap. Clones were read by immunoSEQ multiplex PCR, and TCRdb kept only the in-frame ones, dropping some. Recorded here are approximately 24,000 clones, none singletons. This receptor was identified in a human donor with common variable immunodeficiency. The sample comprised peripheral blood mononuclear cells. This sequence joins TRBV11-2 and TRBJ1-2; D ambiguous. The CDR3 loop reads CASSFEGNYGYTF. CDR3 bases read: TGTGCCAGCAGCTTCGAGGGTAACTATGGC.